This is a list of T cell receptor beta chains from one sample in a study of cytomegalovirus exposure and HLA in healthy donors. TCRdb's copy holds only in-frame clones and misses some; the assay was immunoSEQ multiplex PCR. Among 150,000 to 200,000 clones listed, roughly 85% were seen once. The sequencing sample was made of PBMCs. These receptors all stem from a man between 50 and 59 years old in good health and CMV-seropositive. The CDR3 runs from the conserved cysteine through the conserved F or W. The order of the fields is CDR3 DNA, CDR3 protein, J gene, V gene, D gene, clone size, CDR3 length. A D gene is named only where the DNA matches it firmly. Expanded clones get a size class; other rows say once, few or many, or leave the size out.

TGTGCCAGCAGTTTATTCCCGAGGGGAGGAGGCGCTGAAGCTTTCTTT,CASSLFPRGGGAEAFF,TRBJ1-1,TRBV28,.,.,16
TGTGCCAGCAGCTCGACAGGGGTCTATGGCTACACCTTC,CASSSTGVYGYTF,TRBJ1-2,TRBV7-2,TRBD1,.,13
TGTGCCAGCAGCAAAGAGGGCGGGGGGGCTTACGAGCAGTACTTC,CASSKEGGGAYEQYF,TRBJ2-7,TRBV11-2,TRBD2,once,15
TGCGCCAGCAGCCACGGCGAGGGTCGGGAAAAACTGTTTTTT,CASSHGEGREKLFF,TRBJ1-4,TRBV4-3,.,few,14
TGTGCCAGCAGTTCGATGCAGGGGATGAAGGGCGAAAAACTGTTTTTT,CASSSMQGMKGEKLFF,TRBJ1-4,TRBV28,.,.,16
TGTGCCAGCAGTGACTGGACTGGACTTTACACTGAAGCTTTCTTT,CASSDWTGLYTEAFF,TRBJ1-1,TRBV6-1,.,.,15
TGTGCCAGCAGCACTGACTACAGGGGGTGGGGAGCTTTCTTT,CASSTDYRGWGAFF,TRBJ1-1,TRBV6-6,TRBD1,.,14
TGTGCCAGCAGCTCAAGTCCCGGGACAGAGGAAAAACTGTTTTTT,CASSSSPGTEEKLFF,TRBJ1-4,TRBV7-7,TRBD1,.,15
TGTGCCACGCAGACAGGGATCACAGATACGCAGTATTTT,CATQTGITDTQYF,TRBJ2-3,TRBV6-1,TRBD1,.,13
TGTGCCAGCAGTGACCAGGGCACCTATAATTCACCCCTCCACTTT,CASSDQGTYNSPLHF,TRBJ1-6,TRBV6-1,.,.,15
TGTGCCAGCAGTACGAGCGGGCGACTAGCCAAAAACATTCAGTACTTC,CASSTSGRLAKNIQYF,TRBJ2-4,TRBV27,.,once,16
TGTGCCAGCAGCCTCGGGAACACCGGGGAGCTGTTTTTT,CASSLGNTGELFF,TRBJ2-2,TRBV7-9,.,.,13
TGTGCCAGCTCACCACCGTCCGGGTATAGGGGCTATGGCTACACCTTC,CASSPPSGYRGYGYTF,TRBJ1-2,TRBV18,.,.,16
TGTGCCAGCAGCCCCACAGGGAGTACCCAGCCCCAGCATTTT,CASSPTGSTQPQHF,TRBJ1-5,TRBV7-9,.,.,14